The 6 T cell receptor beta chains in this list originate from one sample, sequenced in a study of brain T cells in children with intractable seizures. Using immunoSEQ multiplex PCR, the repertoire was profiled, and TCRdb retains in-frame clones only, with some absent. Of around 80,000 clones in the sample, roughly 89% were seen once. Sequences were derived from peripheral blood, sampled at surgery. All receptors derive from a girl aged 2-15 years with Rasmussen encephalitis and intractable seizures.

V and J are TRBV5-6 and TRBJ2-7, with a weak D call TRBD1 (6 bases). CDR3 size: 18 residues. Trimming cost V 1 base and J 2 bases, with 22 bases left between them. Germline CDR1 SGHDT, CDR2 YYEEEE. The CDR3 DNA follows: TGTGCCAGCAGCTTGAGGGACGACTACAGGGTTAAGACCTACGAGCAGTACTTC. Residues: CASSLRDDYRVKTYEQYF. Based on the CDR3 plus reference TRBV5-6 and TRBJ2-7, the full variable domain is DAGVTQSPTHLIKTRGQQVTLRCSPKSGHDTVSWYQQALGQGPQFIFQYYEEEERQRGNFPDRFSGHQFPNYSSELNVNALLLGDSALYLCASSLRDDYRVKTYEQYFGPGTRLTVT.

The rearrangement links TRBV6-1 to TRBJ2-7; D ambiguous. Germline V gene sequence: CDR1 MNHNS, CDR2 SASEGT. V was pared by 3 bases and J by 3 bases, with 6 bases between. The CDR3 extends over 12 amino acids. The CDR3 region is CASSDISYEQYF. CDR3 sequence (DNA): TGTGCCAGCAGTGACATTAGCTACGAGCAGTACTTC.

In regard to this clone: Other DNA sequences in the same sample also yield this CDR3. The genes are TRBV7-3 and TRBJ2-1, with D uncertain. The germline V gene has CDR1 SGHTA and CDR2 FQGTGA. V lost 5 bases to trimming and J lost 5 bases, with 10 bases between them. This CDR3 region has 13 residues. The CDR3 nucleotides are TGTGCCAGCAGCCCCGGACGGGACAATGAGCAGTTCTTC. Its protein product is CASSPGRDNEQFF.

The chain is built from TRBV7-3 and TRBJ1-6; the match to TRBD1 covers 7 bases. This CDR3 contains 15 residues. V lost 5 bases, J lost 7 bases, and 8 bases stayed unmatched. The germline V gene has CDR1 SGHTA and CDR2 FQGTGA. The CDR3 DNA reads as TGTGCCAGCAGCATGACAGGGTCTCGGAATTCACCCCTCCACTTT. It encodes CASSMTGSRNSPLHF.

V gene TRBV9 combines with J gene TRBJ2-6; perhaps TRBD2 as D (5 bases). CDR1 SGDLS and CDR2 YYNGEE come from the germline V gene. With 4 bases removed from V and 0 bases from J, the gap between germline ends came to 14 bases. The CDR3 covers 17 residues. CDR3 loop: CASSPIGRGSGANVLTF. The CDR3 DNA reads as TGTGCCAGCAGCCCCATCGGACGGGGCTCTGGGGCCAACGTCCTGACTTTC.

J is TRBJ1-2 and V is TRBV2; D gene ambiguous. V lost 7 bases and J 5 bases, leaving 8 bases between the germline ends. From germline, CDR1 is SNHLY and CDR2 FYNNEI. The CDR3 is 11 residues long. CDR3: CASTEQYGYTF. In DNA form, the CDR3 reads TGTGCCAGCACTGAGCAGTATGGCTACACCTTC.